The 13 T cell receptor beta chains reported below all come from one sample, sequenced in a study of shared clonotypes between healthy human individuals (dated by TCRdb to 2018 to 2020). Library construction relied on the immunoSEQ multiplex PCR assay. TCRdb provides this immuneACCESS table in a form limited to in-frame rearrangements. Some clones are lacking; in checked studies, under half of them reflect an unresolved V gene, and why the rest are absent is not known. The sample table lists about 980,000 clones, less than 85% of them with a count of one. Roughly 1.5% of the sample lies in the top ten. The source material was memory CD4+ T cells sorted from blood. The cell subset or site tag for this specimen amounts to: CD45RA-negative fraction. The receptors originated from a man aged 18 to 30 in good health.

CDR3 amino acids: CSVEKGTGGNEKLFF. Here the CDR3 DNA reads TGCAGCGTTGAAAAAGGGACAGGGGGTAATGAAAAACTGTTTTTT. The rearrangement uses TRBV29-1 and TRBJ1-4; 11 bases are a match to TRBD1. The CDR3 length is 15 residues. The J segment lost 4 bases and the V segment lost 2 bases, leaving 3 bases of the junction unmatched. CDR1 and CDR2 (germline): SQVTM, ANQGSEA.

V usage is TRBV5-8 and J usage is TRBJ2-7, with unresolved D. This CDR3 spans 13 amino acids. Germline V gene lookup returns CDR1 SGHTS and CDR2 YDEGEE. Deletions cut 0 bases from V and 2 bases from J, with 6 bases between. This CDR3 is CASSLVGPYEQYF. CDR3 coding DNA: TGTGCCAGCAGCTTGGTGGGTCCCTACGAGCAGTACTTC. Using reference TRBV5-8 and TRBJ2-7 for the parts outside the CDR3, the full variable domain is EAGVTQSPTHLIKTRGQQATLRCSPISGHTSVYWYQQALGLGLQFLLWYDEGEERNRGNFPPRFSGRQFPNYSSELNVNALELEDSALYLCASSLVGPYEQYFGPGTRLTVT.

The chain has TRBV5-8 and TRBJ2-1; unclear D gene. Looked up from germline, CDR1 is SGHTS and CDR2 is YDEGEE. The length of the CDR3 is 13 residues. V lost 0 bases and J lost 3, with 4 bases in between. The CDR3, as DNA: TGTGCCAGCAGCTTGGCGTTCTACAATGAGCAGTTCTTC. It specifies CASSLAFYNEQFF.

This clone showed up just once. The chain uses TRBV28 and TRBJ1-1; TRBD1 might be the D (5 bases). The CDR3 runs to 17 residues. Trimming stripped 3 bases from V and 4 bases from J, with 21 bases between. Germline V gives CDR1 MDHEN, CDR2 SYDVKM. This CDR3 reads CASSFGPLQRGSTEAFF. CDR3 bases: TGTGCCAGCAGTTTCGGCCCGTTGCAAAGGGGAAGCACTGAAGCTTTCTTT.

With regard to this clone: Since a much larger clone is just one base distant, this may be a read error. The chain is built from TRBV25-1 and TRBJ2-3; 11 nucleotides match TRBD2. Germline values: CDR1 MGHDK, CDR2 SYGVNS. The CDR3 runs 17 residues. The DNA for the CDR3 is TGTGCCCGCAGTGAATGGGGTAGCGGGGGGGTAACAGATACGCAGTATTTT. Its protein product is CARSEWGSGGVTDTQYF.

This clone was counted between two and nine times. This CDR3 is CASSFTYREVTEAFF. CDR3 bases: TGTGCCAGCAGTTTCACCTACAGGGAGGTCACTGAAGCTTTCTTT. This sequence joins TRBV6-5 and TRBJ1-1, with D possibly matching TRBD1 (6 bases). With 4 bases removed from V and 4 bases from J, the gap between germline ends came to 16 bases. The CDR3 contains 15 residues. Germline CDR1 is MNHEY and CDR2 is SVGAGI.

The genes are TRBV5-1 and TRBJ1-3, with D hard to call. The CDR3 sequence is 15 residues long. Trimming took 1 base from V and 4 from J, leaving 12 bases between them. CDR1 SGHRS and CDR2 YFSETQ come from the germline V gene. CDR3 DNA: TGCGCCAGCAGCTTGTTAGGGAAGGTGGGAAACACCATATATTTT. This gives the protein CASSLLGKVGNTIYF. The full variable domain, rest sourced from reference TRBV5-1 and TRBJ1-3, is KAGVTQTPRYLIKTRGQQVTLSCSPISGHRSVSWYQQTPGQGLQFLFEYFSETQRNKGNFPGRFSGRQFSNSRSEMNVSTLELGDSALYLCASSLLGKVGNTIYFGEGSWLTVV.

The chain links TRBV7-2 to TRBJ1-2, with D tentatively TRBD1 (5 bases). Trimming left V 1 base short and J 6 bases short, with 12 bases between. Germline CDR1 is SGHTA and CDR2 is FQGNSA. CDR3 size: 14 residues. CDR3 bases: TGTGCCAGCAGCTTAGAAGGGGCCAGGAATGGCTACACCTTC. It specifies CASSLEGARNGYTF.

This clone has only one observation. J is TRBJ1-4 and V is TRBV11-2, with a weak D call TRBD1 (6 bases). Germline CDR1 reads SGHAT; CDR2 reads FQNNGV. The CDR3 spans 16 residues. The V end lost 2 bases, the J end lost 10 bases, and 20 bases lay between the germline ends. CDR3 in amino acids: CASSLIASAEGGKLFF. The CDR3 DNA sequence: TGTGCCAGCAGCTTAATCGCATCGGCAGAGGGGGGAAAACTGTTTTTT.

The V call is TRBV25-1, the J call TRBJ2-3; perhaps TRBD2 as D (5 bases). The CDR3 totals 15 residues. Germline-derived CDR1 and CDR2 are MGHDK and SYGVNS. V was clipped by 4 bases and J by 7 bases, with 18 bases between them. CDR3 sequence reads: CASSAQRSSRNTQYF. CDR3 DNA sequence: TGTGCCAGCAGTGCTCAGCGGTCTTCCCGGAATACGCAGTATTTT.

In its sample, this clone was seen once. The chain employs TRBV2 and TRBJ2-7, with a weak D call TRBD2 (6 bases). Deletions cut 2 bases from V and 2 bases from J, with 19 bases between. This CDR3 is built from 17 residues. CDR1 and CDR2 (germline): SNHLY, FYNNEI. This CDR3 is CASSEPPGLLTTYEQYF. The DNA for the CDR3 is TGTGCCAGCAGTGAACCCCCGGGACTCCTTACCACCTACGAGCAGTACTTC.

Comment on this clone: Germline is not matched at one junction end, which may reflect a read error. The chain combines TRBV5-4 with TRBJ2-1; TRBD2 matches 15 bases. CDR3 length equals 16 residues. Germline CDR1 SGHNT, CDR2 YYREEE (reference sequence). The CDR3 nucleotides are TGTGCCGGCAGTTCGGGACTAGCGGGGGGAGGGAATGAGCAGTTCTTC. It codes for CAGSSGLAGGGNEQFF.

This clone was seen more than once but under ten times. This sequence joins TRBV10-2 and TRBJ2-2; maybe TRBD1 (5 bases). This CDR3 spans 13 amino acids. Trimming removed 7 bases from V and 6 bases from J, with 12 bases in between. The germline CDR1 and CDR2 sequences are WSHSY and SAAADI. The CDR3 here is CASNQGIAGELFF. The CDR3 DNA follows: TGCGCCAGCAATCAGGGTATAGCCGGGGAGCTGTTTTTT.